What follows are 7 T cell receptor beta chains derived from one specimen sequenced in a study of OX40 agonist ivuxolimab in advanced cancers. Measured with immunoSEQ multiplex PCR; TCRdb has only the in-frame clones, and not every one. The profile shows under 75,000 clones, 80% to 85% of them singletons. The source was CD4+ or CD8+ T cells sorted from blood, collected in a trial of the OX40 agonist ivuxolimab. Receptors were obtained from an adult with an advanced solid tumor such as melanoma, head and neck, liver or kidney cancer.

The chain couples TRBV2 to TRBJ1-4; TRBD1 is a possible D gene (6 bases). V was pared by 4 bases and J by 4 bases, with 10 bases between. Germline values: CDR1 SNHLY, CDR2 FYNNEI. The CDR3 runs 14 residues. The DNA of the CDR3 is TGTGCCAGCAGTGGGACAGCCCTTAATGAAAAACTGTTTTTT. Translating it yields CASSGTALNEKLFF.

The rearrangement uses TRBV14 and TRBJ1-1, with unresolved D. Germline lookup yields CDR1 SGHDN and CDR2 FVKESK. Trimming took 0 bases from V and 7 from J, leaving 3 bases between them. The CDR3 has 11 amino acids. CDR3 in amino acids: CASSQEGEAFF. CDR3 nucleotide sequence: TGTGCCAGCAGCCAAGAGGGTGAAGCTTTCTTT. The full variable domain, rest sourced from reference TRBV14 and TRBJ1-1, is EAGVTQFPSHSVIEKGQTVTLRCDPISGHDNLYWYRRVMGKEIKFLLHFVKESKQDESGMPNNRFLAERTGGTYSTLKVQPAELEDSGVYFCASSQEGEAFFGQGTRLTVV.

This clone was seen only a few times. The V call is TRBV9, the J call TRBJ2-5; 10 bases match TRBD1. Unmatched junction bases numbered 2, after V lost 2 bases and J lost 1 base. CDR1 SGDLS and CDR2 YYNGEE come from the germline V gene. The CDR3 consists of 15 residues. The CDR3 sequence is CASSVGQGIQETQYF. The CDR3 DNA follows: TGTGCCAGCAGCGTGGGACAGGGGATCCAAGAGACCCAGTACTTC.

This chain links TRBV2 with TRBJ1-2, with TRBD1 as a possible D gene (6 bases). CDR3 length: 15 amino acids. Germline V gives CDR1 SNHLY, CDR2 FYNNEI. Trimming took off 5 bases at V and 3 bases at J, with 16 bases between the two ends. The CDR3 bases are TGTGCCAGCAGTCTCGGCAGGGGAATCGACTATGGCTACACCTTC. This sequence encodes CASSLGRGIDYGYTF.

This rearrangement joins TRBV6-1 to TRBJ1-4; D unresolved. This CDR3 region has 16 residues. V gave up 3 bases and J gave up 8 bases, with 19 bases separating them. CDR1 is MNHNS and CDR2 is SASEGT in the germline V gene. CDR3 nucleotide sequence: TGTGCCAGCAGTGAGGCCCCCGGTCGTCTTTACGAAAAACTGTTTTTT. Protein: CASSEAPGRLYEKLFF.

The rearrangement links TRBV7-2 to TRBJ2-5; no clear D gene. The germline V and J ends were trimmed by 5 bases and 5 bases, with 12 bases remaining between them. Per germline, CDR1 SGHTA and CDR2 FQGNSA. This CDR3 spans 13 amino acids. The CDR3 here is CASSLSLRETQYF. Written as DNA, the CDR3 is TGTGCCAGCAGCCTCAGTCTTAGGGAGACCCAGTACTTC.

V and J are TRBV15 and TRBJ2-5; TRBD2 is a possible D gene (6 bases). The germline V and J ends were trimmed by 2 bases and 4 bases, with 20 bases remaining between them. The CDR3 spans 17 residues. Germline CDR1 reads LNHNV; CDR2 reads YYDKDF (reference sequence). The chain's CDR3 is CATSRPREALGGETQYF. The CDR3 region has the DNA TGTGCCACCAGCAGACCCCGCGAGGCTTTGGGGGGAGAGACCCAGTACTTC.